This T cell receptor beta chain is from a study of cytotoxic CD8 clonotypes in ibrutinib-treated CLL. Whole-study findings and limits: Ibrutinib response saw clonality rise, and progression saw it return toward baseline.

Note on this clone: Its antigen is as yet unknown.

V gave up 6 bases and J gave up 7 bases; unmatched junction bases: 9. Germline V gene sequence: CDR1 KGHSH, CDR2 LQKENI. The CDR3 loop spans 14 amino acids. The intended depth for sequencing was 1 in 200,000 to 1 in 1 million T cells. Repertoires were generated with immunoSEQ multiplex PCR, while TCRdb's copy carries only in-frame clones and drops some. The sample includes around 15,000 clones, 65% to 70% of them seen just once. The receptor comes from a human donor with chronic lymphocytic leukemia. The chain is built from TRBV18 and TRBJ2-1, with 7 bases aligning to TRBD1. The sample was PBMCs, taken before ibrutinib treatment. The CDR3 nucleotides read TGTGCCAGCTCCGACAGGGCCCCTAGTAATGAGCAGTTCTTC. Translation: CASSDRAPSNEQFF.